This section outlines one T cell receptor (beta chain) sequence together with its context. The sample belongs to a study of blood T cell repertoires in COVID-19. About the research overall: Samples taken during acute and convalescent COVID-19 were collected in the United States, Italy and Spain. T cells, B-cell-depleted T cells, or PBMCs provided the cDNA or gDNA that served as material.

This CDR3 comprises 15 residues. The V and J ends lost 4 bases and 3 bases respectively, with 10 bases between them. Per germline, CDR1 LNHDA and CDR2 SQIVND (reference sequence). In the original workflow: Amplification with reference gene primers provided the estimates of nucleated cell counts. Assay used: immunoSEQ multiplex PCR; TCRdb lists only in-frame clones, some missing. V and J calls and clone size are copied from that table; D and trimming were computed from the DNA. Of some 110,000 clones in the sample, roughly 79% are singletons; the top ten hold approximately 7%. The specimen sequenced was peripheral blood. The receptor comes from a man between 65 and 79 years old with active or convalescent COVID-19. The J gene is TRBJ2-6, the V gene TRBV19, with D uncertain. The CDR3 sequence: CASSRSAFGANVLTF. CDR3 bases: TGTGCCAGTAGTAGGTCAGCGTTTGGGGCCAACGTCCTGACTTTC.